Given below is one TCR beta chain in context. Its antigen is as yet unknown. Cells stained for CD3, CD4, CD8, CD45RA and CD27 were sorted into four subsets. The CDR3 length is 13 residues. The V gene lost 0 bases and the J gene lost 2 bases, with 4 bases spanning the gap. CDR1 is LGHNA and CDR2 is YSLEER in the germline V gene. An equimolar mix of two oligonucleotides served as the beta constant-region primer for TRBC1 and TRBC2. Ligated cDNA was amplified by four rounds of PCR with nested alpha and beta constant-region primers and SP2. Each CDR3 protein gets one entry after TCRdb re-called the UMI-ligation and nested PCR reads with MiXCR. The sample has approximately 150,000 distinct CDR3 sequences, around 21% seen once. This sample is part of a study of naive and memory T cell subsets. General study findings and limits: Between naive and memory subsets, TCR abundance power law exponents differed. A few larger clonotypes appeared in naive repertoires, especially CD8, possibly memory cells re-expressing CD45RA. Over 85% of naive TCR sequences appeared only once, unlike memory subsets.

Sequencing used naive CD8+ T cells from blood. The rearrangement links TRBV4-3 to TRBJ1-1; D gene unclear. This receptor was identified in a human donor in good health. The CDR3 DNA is TGCGCCAGCAGCCAAGATTCTAACACTGAAGCTTTCTTT. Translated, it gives CASSQDSNTEAFF.